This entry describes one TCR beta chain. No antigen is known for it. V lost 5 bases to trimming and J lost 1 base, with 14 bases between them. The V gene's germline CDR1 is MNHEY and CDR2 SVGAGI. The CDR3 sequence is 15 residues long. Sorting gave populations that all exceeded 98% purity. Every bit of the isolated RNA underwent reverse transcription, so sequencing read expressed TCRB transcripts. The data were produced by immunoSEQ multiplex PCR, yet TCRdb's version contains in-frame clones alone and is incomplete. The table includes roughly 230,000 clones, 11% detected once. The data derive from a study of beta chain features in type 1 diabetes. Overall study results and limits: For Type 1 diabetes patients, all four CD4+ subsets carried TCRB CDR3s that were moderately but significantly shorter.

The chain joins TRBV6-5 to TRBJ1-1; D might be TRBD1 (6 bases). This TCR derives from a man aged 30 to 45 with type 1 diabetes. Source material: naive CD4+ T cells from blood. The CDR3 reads CASSLLGHENTEAFF. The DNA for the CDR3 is TGTGCCAGCAGTCTACTGGGACACGAGAACACTGAAGCTTTCTTT.